Listed below are T cell receptor beta chains from one sample, sequenced in a study of T-cell memory formation after mild COVID-19. Each CDR3 protein gets one entry after TCRdb re-called the 5' RACE reads with MiXCR. The data show about 200,000 distinct CDR3 sequences, approximately 10% seen once. The sample was PBMCs or a T cell subset sorted from them (not recorded which). Every receptor here comes from a man aged 18 to 30 who had mild COVID-19 (a few samples of this study predate the infection). Cell type and time point are not known. The CDR3 runs from the conserved cysteine through the conserved F or W. A D gene is named only where the DNA matches it firmly. Clone size is shown for a subset of rows, as once, few, many or a class of expanded clone.

TRBV24-1	TRBJ1-3	few	.	CATSAGNTIYF	TGTGCCACCAGTGCTGGAAACACCATATATTTT
TRBV20-1	TRBJ1-5	few	.	CSVGRSNQPQHF	TGCAGTGTAGGACGGAGCAATCAGCCCCAGCATTTT
TRBV5-1	TRBJ2-3	many	.	CASSLEALGSVSTDTQYF	TGCGCCAGCAGCTTGGAGGCCCTTGGGTCTGTTAGCACAGATACGCAGTATTTT
TRBV7-2	TRBJ1-6	few	.	CASSLGGPGQPNSPLHF	TGTGCCAGCAGCTTAGGGGGACCGGGACAACCTAATTCACCCCTCCACTTT
TRBV5-1	TRBJ2-1	many	.	CASSSEPGGTVSEQFF	TGCGCCAGCAGCTCCGAACCGGGCGGGACAGTCAGTGAGCAGTTCTTC
TRBV4-1	TRBJ2-3	few	TRBD2	CASGGDSRKGTQYF	TGCGCCAGCGGGGGGGACTCCCGTAAGGGTACGCAGTATTTT
TRBV4-3	TRBJ2-3	.	.	CASSQDLGRGDTQYF	TGCGCCAGCAGCCAAGATCTCGGGCGGGGAGATACGCAGTATTTT
TRBV7-9	TRBJ2-3	.	.	CASSLRPPVDTQYF	TGTGCCAGCAGCCTCCGCCCCCCGGTGGATACGCAGTATTTT
TRBV10-3	TRBJ2-3	.	TRBD1	CAISESWQGADTQYF	TGTGCCATCAGTGAGTCATGGCAGGGGGCAGATACGCAGTATTTT
TRBV6-1	TRBJ1-2	few	.	CASSEWGGKSGYTF	TGTGCCAGCAGTGAATGGGGAGGGAAAAGTGGCTACACCTTC
TRBV15	TRBJ2-6	.	.	CATSRASGANVLTF	TGTGCCACCAGCAGAGCCTCTGGGGCCAACGTCCTGACTTTC
TRBV7-2	TRBJ2-1	.	TRBD1	CASSSDRGDEQFF	TGTGCCAGCAGCTCGGACAGGGGCGATGAGCAGTTCTTC
TRBV2	TRBJ2-3	.	.	CASSRHADTQYF	TGTGCCAGCAGCAGACATGCAGATACGCAGTATTTT
TRBV7-3	TRBJ1-1	.	.	CASSSGSPNTEAFF	TGTGCCAGCAGCTCGGGGTCTCCCAACACTGAAGCTTTCTTT
TRBV24-1	TRBJ2-1	few	TRBD2	CATSDLAGGSYNEQFF	TGTGCCACCAGTGACCTAGCGGGGGGTTCCTACAATGAGCAGTTCTTC
TRBV7-2	TRBJ2-1	few	.	CASSSVEGRYNEQFF	TGTGCCAGCAGCTCGGTCGAGGGTCGGTACAATGAGCAGTTCTTC
TRBV11-1	TRBJ2-2	.	TRBD2	CASSGLAGANTGELFF	TGTGCCAGCAGCGGGCTAGCGGGGGCCAACACCGGGGAGCTGTTTTTT
TRBV20-1	TRBJ2-2	few	TRBD2	CSASSAGGLNTGELFF	TGCAGTGCTAGCAGCGCGGGGGGGCTAAACACCGGGGAGCTGTTTTTT
TRBV6-2/TRBV6-3	TRBJ2-5	.	.	CASSSTTTQYF	TGTGCCAGCAGTTCGACCACGACCCAGTACTTC
TRBV7-2	TRBJ2-1	.	.	CASSLEKDVGQFF	TGTGCCAGCAGCTTAGAGAAGGACGTGGGGCAGTTCTTC
TRBV15	TRBJ1-6	.	TRBD1	CATSRPWNRGFSPLHF	TGTGCCACCAGCAGGCCTTGGAACAGGGGTTTCTCACCCCTCCACTTT
TRBV20-1	TRBJ1-2	.	TRBD1	CSARARGHDYGYTF	TGCAGTGCTAGAGCCAGGGGGCATGACTATGGCTACACCTTC
TRBV7-6	TRBJ1-1	.	.	CASSSSRGESTEAFF	TGTGCCAGCAGCTCCTCACGGGGAGAGAGCACTGAAGCTTTCTTT
TRBV5-1	TRBJ2-1	many	.	CASSLSPILPGSQNEQFF	TGCGCCAGCAGCTTAAGCCCTATACTCCCGGGGTCTCAAAATGAGCAGTTCTTC
TRBV6-5	TRBJ2-7	few	TRBD2	CASSPLAGSYEQYF	TGTGCCAGCAGCCCCTTAGCGGGCTCCTACGAGCAGTACTTC
TRBV20-1	TRBJ1-4	few	.	CSASDSVFSGLGEKLFF	TGCAGTGCTAGCGATTCCGTTTTCTCAGGGCTGGGTGAAAAACTGTTTTTT
TRBV9	TRBJ2-3	.	TRBD2	CASSVAASGSAGDTQYF	TGTGCCAGCAGCGTAGCGGCTAGCGGGTCCGCAGGAGATACGCAGTATTTT
TRBV6-2/TRBV6-3	TRBJ2-2	few	.	CASSHRTVDASGELFF	TGTGCCAGCAGTCACCGGACAGTAGATGCGTCCGGGGAGCTGTTTTTT
TRBV7-2	TRBJ2-1	.	.	CASSPRTVHAYNEQFF	TGTGCCAGCAGCCCCCGGACGGTGCACGCCTACAATGAGCAGTTCTTC
TRBV5-4	TRBJ2-5	.	.	CASSPLEGKQETQYF	TGTGCCAGCAGCCCCTTAGAGGGGAAGCAAGAGACCCAGTACTTC
TRBV10-3	TRBJ1-2	.	.	CAISESGQDNYGYTF	TGTGCCATCAGTGAGTCGGGGCAGGATAACTATGGCTACACCTTC
TRBV7-2	TRBJ2-5	few	TRBD2	CASSLEAGGQETQYF	TGTGCCAGCAGCTTAGAAGCGGGAGGACAAGAGACCCAGTACTTC
TRBV2	TRBJ1-6	few	.	CASSVRSFLHF	TGTGCCAGCAGTGTACGGAGTTTCCTCCACTTT
TRBV4-3	TRBJ1-3	many	.	CASSQDIQPGNTIYF	TGCGCCAGCAGCCAAGATATACAACCTGGAAACACCATATATTTT
TRBV5-1	TRBJ2-6	.	TRBD2	CASSLAGGAAGANVLTF	TGCGCCAGCAGCTTGGCCGGGGGGGCGGCTGGGGCCAACGTCCTGACTTTC
TRBV7-2	TRBJ1-6	many	.	CASSLGGEGGSPLHF	TGTGCCAGCAGCTTAGGGGGCGAAGGCGGCTCACCCCTCCACTTT
TRBV7-2	TRBJ1-6	many	.	CASMPPGHPNSPLHF	TGTGCCAGCATGCCCCCGGGACATCCCAATTCACCCCTCCACTTT
TRBV5-6	TRBJ2-3	.	TRBD2	CASSSSGEADTQYF	TGTGCCAGCAGCTCTAGCGGGGAGGCCGATACGCAGTATTTT
TRBV24-1	TRBJ2-5	few	TRBD1	CATSPGTGSLRRETQYF	TGTGCCACCAGTCCCGGGACAGGGTCCCTGAGGAGAGAGACCCAGTACTTC
TRBV10-3	TRBJ1-6	few	.	CAIRGDHGYSPLHF	TGTGCCATCAGGGGGGACCACGGGTACTCACCCCTCCACTTT
TRBV12-3/TRBV12-4	TRBJ1-6	.	.	CASSLLGPTPLHF	TGTGCCAGCAGTTTACTGGGGCCAACACCCCTCCACTTT
TRBV6-1	TRBJ2-7	many	.	CASKGQGTVPSYEQYF	TGTGCCAGCAAGGGTCAGGGAACTGTACCCTCCTACGAGCAGTACTTC